Included here is one TCR beta chain sequence, with context. Original data processing: By means of reference gene primer amplification, nucleated cell counts were estimated. Repertoires were generated with immunoSEQ multiplex PCR, while TCRdb's copy carries only in-frame clones and drops some. V, J and clone size are those of that table, while D and trimming were read from the DNA. This sample has around 250,000 clones, with 85% found just once. The data were taken from a study of blood T cell repertoires in COVID-19. As for the study in general: Samples taken during acute and convalescent COVID-19 were collected in the United States, Italy and Spain. In each case, the material was cDNA or gDNA derived from T cells, B-cell-depleted T cells, or PBMCs.

The age range of participants was about 18 to 95 years, with residence in fewer than 25 US areas. This CDR3 is built from 16 residues. Germline-derived CDR1 and CDR2 are SGHNT and YENEEA. Trimming stripped 2 bases from V and 6 bases from J, with 17 bases between. The sample comprised PBMCs or T cells enriched from blood (not recorded which). This clonotype originated in a woman in her forties or fifties with acute COVID-19. The V call is TRBV11-3, the J call TRBJ2-1; a possible D gene is TRBD2 (7 bases). The DNA for the CDR3 is TGTGCCAGCAGCTTATCCCCGGGGGGCCCTCTCAATGAGCAGTTCTTC. This translates into CASSLSPGGPLNEQFF.